The clone carrying this TCR beta chain was seen a handful of times. These data belong to a study of cytomegalovirus exposure and HLA in healthy donors. The germline CDR1 and CDR2 sequences are SGHRS and YFSETQ. This CDR3 spans 14 amino acids. V was pared by 4 bases and J by 6 bases, with 8 bases of the junction left unmatched. PCR employed 60 Vbeta and 13 Jbeta primers. The method was immunoSEQ multiplex PCR; TCRdb's version includes in-frame clones alone and lacks a portion of them. The sample lists about 160,000 clones, around 76% occurring once. V is TRBV5-1 and J is TRBJ2-7, with 9 bases identical to TRBD1. The clonotype comes from a female donor in good health and CMV-seronegative. The sequenced material came from PBMCs. As DNA, the CDR3 is TGCGCCAGCAGCCGCTCGGGACAGGGAGCCGAGCAGTACTTC. Encoded protein: CASSRSGQGAEQYF.